This TCR beta chain was observed in a study of control samples from healthy donors and cancer patients. With 3 bases removed from V and 8 bases from J, the gap between germline ends came to 19 bases. The CDR3 is 16 amino acids. Per the germline V gene, CDR1 is MGHRA and CDR2 is YSYEKL. Some clones are missing from TCRdb's copy, which holds only in-frame ones; the method was immunoSEQ multiplex PCR. The data show about 140,000 clones, approximately 86% seen once. The sample comprised blood. The sequence was obtained from a woman between 25 and 40 years old in good health. This chain links TRBV4-1 with TRBJ1-4; D perhaps matches TRBD1 (5 bases). The chain's CDR3 is CASSHPTARGSEKLFF. CDR3 in DNA: TGCGCCAGCAGCCACCCTACGGCTAGGGGTTCCGAAAAACTGTTTTTT.